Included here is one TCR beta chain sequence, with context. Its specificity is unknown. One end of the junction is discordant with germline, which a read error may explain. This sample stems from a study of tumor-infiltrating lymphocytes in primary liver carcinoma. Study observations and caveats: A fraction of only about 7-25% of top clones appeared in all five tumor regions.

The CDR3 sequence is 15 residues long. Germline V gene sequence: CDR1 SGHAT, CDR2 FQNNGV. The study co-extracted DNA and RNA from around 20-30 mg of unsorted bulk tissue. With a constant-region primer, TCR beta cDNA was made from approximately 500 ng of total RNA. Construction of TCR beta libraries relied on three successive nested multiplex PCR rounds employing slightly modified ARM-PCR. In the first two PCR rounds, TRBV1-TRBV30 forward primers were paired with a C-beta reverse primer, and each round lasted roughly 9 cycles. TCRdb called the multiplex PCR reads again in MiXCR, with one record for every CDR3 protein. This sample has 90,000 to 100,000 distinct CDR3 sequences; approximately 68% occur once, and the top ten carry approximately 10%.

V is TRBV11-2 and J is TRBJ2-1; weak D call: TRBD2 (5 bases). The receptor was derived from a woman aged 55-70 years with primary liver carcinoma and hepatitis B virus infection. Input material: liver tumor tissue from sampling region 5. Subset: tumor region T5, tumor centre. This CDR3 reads CANSSESGSVSEQFF. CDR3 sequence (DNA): TGTGCCAACAGCTCAGAGAGTGGGAGTGTGAGTGAGCAGTTCTTC.